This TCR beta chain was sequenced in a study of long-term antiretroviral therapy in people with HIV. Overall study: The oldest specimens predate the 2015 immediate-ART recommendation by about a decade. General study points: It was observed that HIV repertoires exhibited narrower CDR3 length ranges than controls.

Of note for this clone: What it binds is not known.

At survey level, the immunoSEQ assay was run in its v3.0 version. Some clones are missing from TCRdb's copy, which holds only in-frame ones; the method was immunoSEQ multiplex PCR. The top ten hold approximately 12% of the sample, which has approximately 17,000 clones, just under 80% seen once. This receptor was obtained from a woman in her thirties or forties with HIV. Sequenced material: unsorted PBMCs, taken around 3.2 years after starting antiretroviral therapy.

The chain's CDR3 is CSVGSAGHEQYF. CDR3 sequence (DNA): TGCAGCGTTGGATCAGCGGGCCACGAGCAGTACTTC. The chain links TRBV29-1 to TRBJ2-7; TRBD2 might be the D (6 bases). The V gene lost 4 bases and the J gene lost 5 bases, with 12 bases spanning the gap. The CDR3 loop spans 12 amino acids. Germline-derived CDR1 and CDR2 are SQVTM and ANQGSEA.